This T cell receptor beta chain was obtained from a study of blood T cells in healthy people across ages. Study-level points and caveats: The CMV status of each donor remained undetermined, and this could have confounded shifts in expanded clonotypes. Compared with aged donors, long-lived donors showed fewer expanded clones, suggesting selection.

The CDR3 is 13 amino acids. V lost 2 bases and J lost 5, with 12 bases in between. Germline assignment: CDR1 SQVTM and CDR2 ANQGSEA. This clonotype was counted at least ten times. Its target is unknown. Every sample had a minimum of 6.5 million PBMCs isolated. The second PCR ran roughly 7 to 12 cycles with a sample-barcoded 5' primer and J-beta primers. TCRdb itself ran the 5' RACE reads through MiXCR, one entry per CDR3 protein. This table holds about 1.7 million distinct CDR3 sequences, 25% to 30% found once. This TCR came from a young woman in good health. The chain joins TRBV29-1 to TRBJ2-5, with D uncertain. Specimen: blood. The CDR3 bases are TGCAGCGTTGAAAATTCTGCTTTGGAGACCCAGTACTTC. Translation: CSVENSALETQYF.